The source of this T cell receptor (beta chain) is a study of T-cell reconstitution after alpha-beta-depleted transplantation in children. This CDR3 has 13 residues. Germline V CDR1 and CDR2: SGHAT, FQDESV (reference sequence). V shed 3 bases, J shed 9 bases, and the junction held 5 bases outside the gene matches. General study results and limits: The main origin of T-cell counts and diversity one year after transplant was newly produced T cells. Reportedly, alpha-beta T cells present about two months post-transplant originated from several hundred expanded clones of graft origin.

The library targeted TCRbeta and was prepared with unique molecular identifiers. MiXCR was run by TCRdb on the PCR reads, yielding one entry per CDR3 protein. The profile shows fewer than 550,000 distinct CDR3 sequences, approximately 10% of them singletons. A few counts support this clonotype. Its antigen remains unidentified. The clonotype originates from a female patient between 2 and 15 years old who had a stem cell transplant for aplastic anemia, so the T cells may come from the graft donor. The specimen was PBMCs, mostly from graft donor cells, collected 180 days after TCRalphabeta/CD19-depleted stem cell transplant. The chain uses TRBV11-1 and TRBJ1-1, with 9 bases lining up with TRBD1. The chain's CDR3 is CASSFTGGGKAFF. The CDR3 coding sequence is TGTGCCAGCAGCTTCACAGGGGGCGGTAAAGCTTTCTTT.